These 27 T cell receptor beta chains came from one sample sequenced in a study of blood T cell repertoires in COVID-19. Using immunoSEQ multiplex PCR, the repertoire was profiled, and TCRdb retains in-frame clones only, with some absent. The table includes 350,000 to 550,000 clones, 75% to 90% detected once. Input material: peripheral blood. Source of these receptors: a woman aged 30 to 39 with acute or convalescent COVID-19.

The CDR3 DNA sequence: TGTGCCAGCAAGAGGGACTTCTACTCTGGAAACACCATATATTTT. Amino acids: CASKRDFYSGNTIYF. The gene calls are TRBV9 and TRBJ1-3; a possible D gene is TRBD1 (5 bases). Germline values: CDR1 SGDLS, CDR2 YYNGEE. The CDR3 covers 15 residues. V dropped 6 bases and J dropped 0 bases, with 13 bases sitting between them.

A note on this clone: The identical CDR3 is also encoded by other nucleotide sequences in the sample. The rearrangement joins TRBV4-1 to TRBJ2-3; no clear D. Trimming removed 1 base at V and 0 bases at J, with 5 bases between. Germline assignment: CDR1 MGHRA and CDR2 YSYEKL. The CDR3 has 14 residues. CDR3: CASSQGPSTDTQYF. DNA for the CDR3: TGCGCCAGCAGCCAAGGTCCTAGCACAGATACGCAGTATTTT.

The rearrangement joins TRBV5-5 to TRBJ1-5, with D unclear. CDR3 size: 15 residues. V lost 2 bases and J lost 5, with 14 bases in between. Germline-derived CDR1 and CDR2 are SGHKS and YYEKEE (reference sequence). The DNA for the CDR3 is TGTGCCAGCAGCTTTCTCCCCGGGTCGGATCAGCCCCAGCATTTT. It encodes CASSFLPGSDQPQHF. The whole variable domain, filled in from reference TRBV5-5 and TRBJ1-5, reads DAGVTQSPTHLIKTRGQQVTLRCSPISGHKSVSWYQQVLGQGPQFIFQYYEKEERGRGNFPDRFSARQFPNYSSELNVNALLLGDSALYLCASSFLPGSDQPQHFGDGTRLSIL.

V and J are TRBV24-1 and TRBJ2-3, with D hard to call. V lost 4 bases to trimming and J lost 2 bases, with 6 bases between them. This CDR3 contains 13 residues. The V gene's germline CDR1 is KGHDR and CDR2 SFDVKD. The CDR3 protein is CATSEPNTDTQYF. The DNA for the CDR3 is TGTGCCACCAGTGAGCCTAACACAGATACGCAGTATTTT.

The chain employs TRBV5-5 and TRBJ2-5, with 9 bases matching TRBD1. CDR1 is SGHKS, CDR2 YYEKEE, per germline (reference sequence). With V trimmed by 2 bases and J by 5 bases, 10 bases remained unmatched. The CDR3 spans 16 residues. The CDR3 sequence: CASSFFTGGVTETQYF. DNA for the CDR3: TGTGCCAGCAGCTTTTTCACAGGGGGCGTTACGGAGACCCAGTACTTC.

This chain joins TRBV5-1 and TRBJ2-5, with 9 bases matching TRBD1. The CDR3 totals 16 residues. CDR1 is SGHRS and CDR2 is YFSETQ in the germline V gene. V trimming: 4 bases; J trimming: 1 base; junction bases outside the gene matches: 8. CDR3 amino acids: CASSGRNRGLQETQYF. The CDR3 DNA reads as TGCGCCAGCAGCGGACGCAACAGGGGGCTCCAAGAGACCCAGTACTTC.

The table lists this clone with a count of one. This chain joins TRBV7-6 and TRBJ2-1; D may be TRBD1 (6 bases). V was shortened by 2 bases and J by 3 bases, with 8 bases between the two germline ends. The V gene's germline CDR1 is SGHVS and CDR2 FNYEAQ. The CDR3 totals 14 residues. The DNA for the CDR3 is TGTGCCAGCAGCTTAAGGGGGAACTACAATGAGCAGTTCTTC. The encoded protein is CASSLRGNYNEQFF.

The chain employs TRBV4-1 and TRBJ2-3; 11 positions agree with TRBD2. The CDR3 sequence is 16 residues long. Trimming took 1 base from V and 3 from J; bases not matched to a gene: 3. Germline assignment: CDR1 MGHRA and CDR2 YSYEKL. The CDR3 DNA sequence: TGCGCCAGCAGCCAAGTAGCGGGGGGGCTAACAGATACGCAGTATTTT. Its protein product is CASSQVAGGLTDTQYF.

In this sample, this clone turned up a few times. The chain uses TRBV4-2 and TRBJ2-7; 12 bases line up with TRBD2. With 4 bases clipped from V and 3 bases from J, the junction kept 4 bases outside the gene matches. CDR1 is LGHNA, CDR2 YNFKEQ, per germline. This CDR3 has 15 residues. The CDR3 DNA is TGTGCCAGCAGCCCGACTAGCGGGGGCGTCTACGAGCAGTACTTC. This sequence encodes CASSPTSGGVYEQYF.

The chain employs TRBV28 and TRBJ2-4; D not certain. Germline V gene data show CDR1 as MDHEN and CDR2 as SYDVKM. Trimming removed 5 bases from V and 8 bases from J, with 22 bases in between. The CDR3 is 16 residues long. The CDR3 region has the DNA TGTGCCAGCAGTCCACCAAAAGATACAAAAATGCACATTCAGTACTTC. This translates into CASSPPKDTKMHIQYF.

V gene TRBV9 combines with J gene TRBJ1-2; 9 bases are a match to TRBD1. Germline V CDR1 and CDR2: SGDLS, YYNGEE. J lost 8 bases, V lost 7 bases, and 12 bases had no gene match. This CDR3 is 14 amino acids long. The CDR3 spells CASGRTGEFYGYTF. The CDR3 nucleotides read TGTGCCAGCGGCCGGACAGGGGAATTTTACGGCTACACCTTC. The complete variable domain, with remaining parts taken from reference TRBV9 and TRBJ1-2, reads DSGVTQTPKHLITATGQRVTLRCSPRSGDLSVYWYQQSLDQGLQFLIQYYNGEERAKGNILERFSAQQFPDLHSELNLSSLELGDSALYFCASGRTGEFYGYTFGSGTRLTVV.

This clone was counted once. The J gene is TRBJ2-1, the V gene TRBV7-3; D is possibly TRBD2 (6 bases). The germline CDR1 and CDR2 sequences are SGHTA and FQGTGA. The CDR3 consists of 13 residues. The V end was cut by 4 bases, the J end by 5 bases, with 9 bases between. The CDR3, as DNA: TGTGCCAGCAGCTCCGGACTAAACAATGAGCAGTTCTTC. Translated: CASSSGLNNEQFF.

The chain links TRBV5-1 to TRBJ2-7; a weak D match, TRBD2 (6 bases). CDR3 length equals 12 residues. V dropped 2 bases and J dropped 7 bases, with 10 bases sitting between them. Germline CDR1 and CDR2: SGHRS and YFSETQ. The CDR3 reads CASSLVAGEQYF. The DNA for the CDR3 is TGCGCCAGCAGCTTAGTTGCGGGGGAGCAGTACTTC.

This chain uses TRBV7-2 with TRBJ2-5, with D maybe TRBD1 (5 bases). V lost 3 bases and J lost 4, with 9 bases in between. CDR1 and CDR2 (germline): SGHTA, FQGNSA. The CDR3 has 13 residues. The CDR3 coding sequence is TGTGCCAGCAGCTTGGAAAGGGGAGAGACCCAGTACTTC. Protein: CASSLERGETQYF.

V is TRBV3-1 (or the pseudogene TRBV3-2) and J is TRBJ2-7, with TRBD2 matching 7 bases. Germline CDR1 and CDR2: LGHDT and YNNKEL (reference sequence). V shed 1 base and J 0 bases; nucleotides not matched to a gene: 12. The CDR3 covers 18 residues. This CDR3 reads CASSQGALRGGSSYEQYF. The CDR3 coding sequence is TGTGCCAGCAGCCAAGGAGCCCTACGCGGGGGAAGCTCCTACGAGCAGTACTTC.

J is TRBJ2-3 and V is TRBV10-2; D is ambiguous. The ends were cut back, 3 bases at V and 6 bases at J, with 19 bases in the middle. This CDR3 has 16 residues. Germline V CDR1 and CDR2: WSHSY, SAAADI. This chain's CDR3 is CASSDNYPRRGDTQYF. In DNA form, the CDR3 reads TGCGCCAGCAGTGACAACTACCCACGCCGTGGGGATACGCAGTATTTT.

This chain uses TRBV18 with TRBJ1-2; a weak D match, TRBD1 (6 bases). CDR3 length: 14 amino acids. V was trimmed by 6 bases and J by 5 bases, leaving 16 bases between them. Germline CDR1 and CDR2: KGHSH and LQKENI. The CDR3 region has the DNA TGTGCCAGCTCTCAAGGAACAGGGACGTATGGCTACACCTTC. Translated: CASSQGTGTYGYTF.

The chain employs TRBV6-1 and TRBJ2-7, with D possibly matching TRBD1 (5 bases). Germline CDR1 and CDR2: MNHNS and SASEGT. This CDR3 has 14 residues. V gave up 3 bases and J gave up 3 bases, with 12 bases separating them. Written as DNA, the CDR3 is TGTGCCAGCAGTGATGTCGGCAGGGTCTACGAGCAGTACTTC. This sequence encodes CASSDVGRVYEQYF.

This clone was seen a single time. This rearrangement joins TRBV6-5 to TRBJ2-3, with TRBD2 matching 9 bases. Looked up from germline, CDR1 is MNHEY and CDR2 is SVGAGI. The CDR3 is 16 residues long. The junction had 7 bases not matched to a gene; V was cut back by 0 bases and J by 6 bases. The chain's CDR3 is CASSYSVAGAGDTQYF. DNA of the CDR3: TGTGCCAGCAGTTACTCGGTAGCGGGGGCCGGGGATACGCAGTATTTT.

This rearrangement joins TRBV4-1 to TRBJ2-1, with TRBD2 matching over 11 bases. With 3 bases clipped from V and 4 bases from J, the junction kept 5 bases outside the gene matches. Germline CDR1 and CDR2: MGHRA and YSYEKL. The CDR3 has 16 residues. CDR3 region: CASSHQGLAVYNEQFF. CDR3 nucleotides: TGCGCCAGCAGCCACCAGGGACTAGCGGTTTACAATGAGCAGTTCTTC.

The genes are TRBV5-4 and TRBJ1-3; 9 positions match TRBD1. The CDR3 runs 15 residues. The trim removed 4 bases at V and 2 bases at J, leaving 4 bases unmatched. Germline assignment: CDR1 SGHNT and CDR2 YYREEE (reference sequence). CDR3 bases: TGTGCCAGCAGCCCAACAGGGGGCACTGGAAACACCATATATTTT. Its protein product is CASSPTGGTGNTIYF.

As for this clone: No DNA is shown, since the ends of the CDR3 on it are uncertain; the CDR3 is the one TCRdb lists. The V call is TRBV6-2 or TRBV6-3, the J call TRBJ2-2; the table gives TRBD2 as D, unverified against the DNA. From its first to its last residue, the CDR3 has 15 amino acids. CDR1 MNHEY and CDR2 SVGEGT come from the germline V gene. CDR3 protein: CASSMRLAGVGSCFF.

CDR3 loop: CAISETTGNTEAFF. CDR3 in DNA: TGTGCCATCAGTGAGACTACGGGGAACACTGAAGCTTTCTTT. The V gene is TRBV10-3, the J gene TRBJ1-1; D remains unclear. Germline V lookup: CDR1 ENHRY, CDR2 SYGVKD. V dropped 2 bases and J dropped 1 base, with 8 bases sitting between them. CDR3 length: 14 amino acids.

This rearrangement joins TRBV4-1 to TRBJ1-2, with D unresolved. V lost 0 bases, J lost 4 bases, and 6 bases lay in between. The germline V gene has CDR1 MGHRA and CDR2 YSYEKL. CDR3 length equals 13 residues. In DNA, the CDR3 is TGCGCCAGCAGCCAAGATCTCGGCTATGGCTACACCTTC. Translated, it gives CASSQDLGYGYTF.

The chain joins TRBV11-2 to TRBJ2-1; 7 positions match TRBD1. The CDR3 covers 17 residues. Losses at the gene ends were 5 bases for V and 0 bases for J; bases not matched to a gene: 10. Germline V CDR1 and CDR2: SGHAT, FQNNGV. CDR3 coding DNA: TGTGCCAGCAGCCCAGGGACCCGGGACAGCTCCTACAATGAGCAGTTCTTC. Translation gives CASSPGTRDSSYNEQFF.

The chain combines TRBV2 with TRBJ1-4; TRBD1 matches 7 bases. Germline V gives CDR1 SNHLY, CDR2 FYNNEI. This CDR3 has 14 amino acids. The V and J ends lost 5 bases and 1 base, in that order; junction bases with no gene match: 1. This chain's CDR3 is CASSWTGTNEKLFF. CDR3 coding DNA: TGTGCCAGCAGTTGGACAGGAACTAATGAAAAACTGTTTTTT.

V gene TRBV5-5 combines with J gene TRBJ2-5; TRBD1 aligns across 7 bases. Per the germline V gene, CDR1 is SGHKS and CDR2 is YYEKEE (reference sequence). CDR3 length: 13 amino acids. With 5 bases clipped from V and 6 bases from J, the junction kept 7 bases outside the gene matches. The CDR3 loop is CASRPDREQTQYF. DNA for the CDR3: TGTGCCAGCAGGCCTGACAGGGAACAGACCCAGTACTTC.